This record concerns one T cell receptor (beta chain) sequence. This record comes from a study of regulatory T cells in long-lasting Graves disease. Construction of TCR beta libraries relied on iRepertoire HTBI primers and on Arm-PCR targeting CDR3 regions. TCRdb re-called the multiplex PCR reads with MiXCR, one entry per CDR3 protein. The table shows roughly 450,000 distinct CDR3 sequences, with about 20% occurring only once. Time point: persistent/refractory GD, antithyroid drugs over 5 years with positive TRAb. The TCR library was made from RNA extracted from PBMCs. Trimming pared 3 bases from V and 6 bases from J, leaving 8 bases between. Looked up from germline, CDR1 is LNHDA and CDR2 is SQIVND (reference sequence). The CDR3 is 13 residues long.

The V call is TRBV19, the J call TRBJ1-4, with D tentatively TRBD1 (6 bases). The starting material was peripheral blood mononuclear cells (PBMCs), obtained when the disease was refractory, from a patient treated with antithyroid drugs. This clonotype was obtained from a female donor with Graves disease. CDR3 bases: TGTGCCAGTAGTATCGGGACACATGAAAAACTGTTTTTT. This translates into CASSIGTHEKLFF.